This TCR beta chain was captured by sequencing in a study of T cell responses to AZD1222 COVID-19 vaccine. Points from the study as a whole: Only a handful of AZD1222 recipients, roughly 6 in all, had baseline seropositivity. The donors showed a predominance of white British ancestry and of females, with possible underestimation of clonal diversity.

Trimming pared 5 bases from V and 8 bases from J, leaving 9 bases between. Germline CDR1 reads SGHTA; CDR2 reads FQGNSA. The length of the CDR3 is 12 residues. The protocol was immunoSEQ multiplex PCR, while the TCRdb copy is restricted to in-frame clones and leaves out a portion. The data hold 150,000 or so clones, with roughly 92% observed a single time. A note on this clone: Antigen unknown.

This TCR came from an adult in good health. This sequence joins TRBV7-2 and TRBJ2-2; D uncertain. Here the sequenced sample was peripheral blood, taken on day 0 of AZD1222 vaccination. The CDR3 spells CASSPRIGELFF. The CDR3 DNA follows: TGTGCCAGCAGCCCCCGTATAGGGGAGCTGTTTTTT.